Shown below are 22 T cell receptor beta chains from a single sample sequenced in a study of shared clonotypes between healthy human individuals. The data were produced by immunoSEQ multiplex PCR, yet TCRdb's version contains in-frame clones alone and is incomplete. The table includes over a million clones, 96% detected once. Specimen: naive CD4+ T cells sorted from blood. Specified subset: CD45RA+ positively selected. The receptors shown here come from a young man in good health.

The chain couples TRBV4-1 to TRBJ1-2; D uncertain. This CDR3 has 15 amino acids. V gave up 0 bases and J gave up 2 bases, with 10 bases separating them. Germline V gene lookup returns CDR1 MGHRA and CDR2 YSYEKL. The CDR3 coding sequence is TGCGCCAGCAGCCAAGACCTGACGGACAACTATGGCTACACCTTC. This sequence encodes CASSQDLTDNYGYTF.

In the case of this clone: A junction boundary mismatches the germline segment, possibly from a read error. This chain uses TRBV5-6 with TRBJ1-1, with TRBD1 matching 9 bases. This CDR3 has 17 residues. Per germline, CDR1 SGHDT and CDR2 YYEEEE. This CDR3 is CASSLALRDRVNNEAFF. CDR3 nucleotide sequence: TGTGCCAGCAGCTTGGCCTTGAGGGACAGGGTGAACAATGAAGCTTTCTTT.

This clone appeared a single time. The genes are TRBV19 and TRBJ2-5; D assignment may be TRBD1 or TRBD2 (5 bases each). The CDR3 consists of 15 residues. The V gene's germline CDR1 is LNHDA and CDR2 SQIVND (reference sequence). Deletions cut 3 bases from V and 2 bases from J, with 13 bases between. The CDR3 region has the DNA TGTGCCAGTAGTATGGCCCGGGACGGACAAGAGACCCAGTACTTC. This sequence encodes CASSMARDGQETQYF.

This clone was observed once. The rearrangement uses TRBV27 and TRBJ1-2; D might be TRBD1 (6 bases). V lost 4 bases and J lost 7, with 13 bases in between. Germline CDR1 MNHEY, CDR2 SMNVEV (reference sequence). The CDR3 contains 13 residues. The CDR3 region has the DNA TGTGCCAGCAGTTACAGGGCGGGAGCTGGCTACACCTTC. This gives the protein CASSYRAGAGYTF.

This chain connects TRBV10-1 to TRBJ1-5; D is uncertain. From germline, CDR1 is WNHNN and CDR2 SYGVQD (reference sequence). This CDR3 is 12 amino acids long. V was pared by 6 bases and J by 5 bases, with 8 bases between. The CDR3 loop reads CASSTSDQPQHF. The CDR3 coding sequence is TGCGCCAGCAGCACCTCGGATCAGCCCCAGCATTTT.

The J gene is TRBJ2-7, the V gene TRBV7-2, with D possibly matching TRBD2 (6 bases). Germline V gives CDR1 SGHTA, CDR2 FQGNSA. The CDR3 loop spans 17 amino acids. Trimming removed 1 base at V and 7 bases at J, with 23 bases between. CDR3 sequence reads: CASSLVPLGLTGVEQYF. As DNA, the CDR3 is TGTGCCAGCAGCTTAGTTCCCCTGGGCTTAACGGGAGTGGAGCAGTACTTC.

Note on this clone: The same CDR3 arises from other DNA sequences in this sample as well. V is TRBV28 and J is TRBJ2-5; 11 nucleotides agree with TRBD1. The CDR3 contains 14 residues. CDR1 and CDR2 from the germline V gene are MDHEN and SYDVKM. V shed 6 bases and J 5 bases; nucleotides not matched to a gene: 5. CDR3 nucleotide sequence: TGTGCCAGCAGCCGGACAGGGGGCGGGGAGACCCAGTACTTC. It codes for CASSRTGGGETQYF.

The chain joins TRBV9 to TRBJ2-1, with 10 bases fitting TRBD2. The CDR3 is made up of 16 amino acids. Germline V CDR1 and CDR2: SGDLS, YYNGEE. The J segment lost 7 bases and the V segment lost 4 bases, leaving 11 bases of the junction unmatched. Here the CDR3 DNA reads TGTGCCAGCAGCTTCGGACTAGCGGAATTGGGGAATGAGCAGTTCTTC. It codes for CASSFGLAELGNEQFF.

This chain joins TRBV7-9 and TRBJ2-5; 14 bases are shared with TRBD2. The CDR3 totals 16 residues. CDR1 SEHNR and CDR2 FQNEAQ come from the germline V gene (reference sequence). J was trimmed by 4 bases and V by 5 bases; bases with no gene match: 6. The CDR3 reads CASSLGLAGGSETQYF. The CDR3, as DNA: TGTGCCAGCAGCCTCGGACTAGCGGGAGGTTCAGAGACCCAGTACTTC.

The CDR3 DNA is TGCGCCAGCAGCTCCTCTAGCGGCCACGAGCAGTACTTC. Encoded protein: CASSSSSGHEQYF. The V call is TRBV5-1, the J call TRBJ2-5; the match to TRBD2 covers 7 bases. TRBJ2-7 explains the end of the DNA better; the J call may be wrong. Germline-derived CDR1 and CDR2 are SGHRS and YFSETQ. CDR3 length: 13 amino acids.

This clone appeared once. This chain uses TRBV11-3 with TRBJ2-7, with unresolved D. Germline V gene sequence: CDR1 SGHNT, CDR2 YENEEA. This CDR3 is built from 17 residues. V was clipped by 1 base and J by 7 bases, with 23 bases between them. Here the CDR3 DNA reads TGTGCCAGCAGCTTAGCCCCCATCGGGTTATCCATGCGGGAGCAGTACTTC. This codes for CASSLAPIGLSMREQYF.

Concerning this clone: This sample also contains other DNA sequences that code for the same CDR3. This chain uses TRBV27 with TRBJ2-7; 7 nucleotides agree with TRBD1. The CDR3 sequence is 14 residues long. CDR1 MNHEY and CDR2 SMNVEV come from the germline V gene (reference sequence). Trimming cost V 3 bases and J 1 base; bases outside gene matches: 3. As DNA, the CDR3 is TGTGCCAGCAGTTTGGTGGGACAGTCCTACGAGCAGTACTTC. Its translation is CASSLVGQSYEQYF.

The chain has TRBV2 and TRBJ2-3, with 13 bases identical to TRBD2. V gave up 2 bases and J gave up 0 bases; unmatched junction bases: 11. The germline V gene has CDR1 SNHLY and CDR2 FYNNEI. This CDR3 is built from 20 residues. The CDR3 loop is CASSERRLAGGRYSTDTQYF. In DNA form, the CDR3 reads TGTGCCAGCAGTGAAAGGAGACTAGCGGGAGGACGTTATAGCACAGATACGCAGTATTTT.

The chain carries TRBV7-9 and TRBJ1-4; D remains ambiguous. Trimming removed 3 bases from V and 3 bases from J, with 11 bases in between. Germline values: CDR1 SEHNR, CDR2 FQNEAQ (reference sequence). The CDR3 has 15 residues. The CDR3, as DNA: TGTGCCAGCAGCTTCCCAAGGATTTCTAATGAAAAACTGTTTTTT. This translates into CASSFPRISNEKLFF. The full variable domain, in which reference TRBV7-9 and TRBJ1-4 provide the parts outside the CDR3, is DTGVSQNPRHKITKRGQNVTFRCDPISEHNRLYWYRQTLGQGPEFLTYFQNEAQLEKSRLLSDRFSAERPKGSFSTLEIQRTEQGDSAMYLCASSFPRISNEKLFFGSGTQLSVL.

The chain has TRBV27 and TRBJ2-7, with D possibly being TRBD2 (6 bases). The CDR3 has 17 amino acids. Germline lookup yields CDR1 MNHEY and CDR2 SMNVEV (reference sequence). V lost 0 bases to trimming and J lost 0 bases, with 15 bases between them. The chain's CDR3 is CASSLSMGGASSYEQYF. CDR3 nucleotide sequence: TGTGCCAGCAGTTTATCCATGGGCGGGGCGAGCTCCTACGAGCAGTACTTC.

Regarding this clone: One end of the junction varies from germline; a read error may be responsible. The same CDR3 can be traced to other DNA sequences in this sample. This rearrangement joins TRBV11-1 to TRBJ2-7, with TRBD1 matching 9 bases. The germline V gene encodes CDR1 SGHAT and CDR2 FQDESV (reference sequence). This CDR3 has 16 amino acids. CDR3 nucleotide sequence: TGTGCCAGCAGTTTAGAGCCTCGGACAGGGGTCTACGAGCAGTACTTC. Residues: CASSLEPRTGVYEQYF.

The chain recombines TRBV29-1 with TRBJ2-1; 12 nucleotides align to TRBD2. The CDR3 sequence is 15 residues long. CDR1 SQVTM and CDR2 ANQGSEA come from the germline V gene. J gave up 5 bases and V 6 bases, and 8 bases lay outside the gene matches. The CDR3 bases are TGCAGCGTCTTAGGACTAGCGGGAAGTAACAATGAGCAGTTCTTC. The encoded protein is CSVLGLAGSNNEQFF.

The chain couples TRBV2 to TRBJ1-1; 8 positions match TRBD1. CDR1 is SNHLY, CDR2 FYNNEI, per germline. Trimming cost V 4 bases and J 5 bases; bases outside gene matches: 6. This CDR3 comprises 14 residues. The CDR3 bases are TGTGCCAGCAGTGTGAACAGGGGGTTGACTGAAGCTTTCTTT. Amino acids: CASSVNRGLTEAFF.

This clone was seen once. The chain employs TRBV15 and TRBJ2-7, with D maybe TRBD1 (5 bases). Germline lookup yields CDR1 LNHNV and CDR2 YYDKDF (reference sequence). The CDR3 covers 20 residues. V was shortened by 0 bases and J by 3 bases, with 27 bases between the two germline ends. In nucleotides, the CDR3 is TGTGCCACCAGCAGAGACACCAGGGCGCTAACCTCGCCTATCCACTACGAGCAGTACTTC. Its protein is CATSRDTRALTSPIHYEQYF.

This chain connects TRBV19 to TRBJ1-5; 7 bases agree with TRBD1. Germline V gives CDR1 LNHDA, CDR2 SQIVND (reference sequence). V gave up 6 bases and J gave up 7 bases; unmatched junction bases: 24. CDR3 size: 19 residues. This CDR3 reads CASSTGPGVGGVLGQPQHF. CDR3 DNA: TGTGCCAGTAGCACCGGACCCGGGGTAGGGGGCGTGTTAGGCCAGCCCCAGCATTTT. The entire variable domain, with the rest obtained from reference TRBV19 and TRBJ1-5, is as follows: DGGITQSPKYLFRKEGQNVTLSCEQNLNHDAMYWYRQDPGQGLRLIYYSQIVNDFQKGDIAEGYSVSREKKESFPLTVTSAQKNPTAFYLCASSTGPGVGGVLGQPQHFGDGTRLSIL.

The chain carries TRBV4-2 and TRBJ1-3; no clear D gene. Germline CDR1 reads LGHNA; CDR2 reads YNFKEQ. Trimming left V 0 bases short and J 1 base short, with 19 bases between. The CDR3 is 19 amino acids. CDR3 region: CASSQDLSDTRLSGNTIYF. CDR3 bases: TGTGCCAGCAGCCAAGATCTCAGTGACACCCGTTTGTCTGGAAACACCATATATTTT.

This chain links TRBV29-1 with TRBJ1-2; weak D call: TRBD1 (5 bases). Germline lookup yields CDR1 SQVTM and CDR2 ANQGSEA. The V and J ends lost 8 bases and 3 bases respectively, with 16 bases between them. The CDR3 spans 13 residues. Here the CDR3 reads CSSGGGPYYGYTF. The CDR3 DNA reads as TGCAGCTCCGGGGGGGGACCTTACTATGGCTACACCTTC.